This entry is about one TCR beta chain. Its cognate antigen has yet to be identified. Base qualities are missing; no much larger clone stands one base away. These data come from a study (dated by TCRdb to the mid-2010s). Library preparation used RT-PCR. The run used an Illumina MiSeq. TCRdb handled the public reads itself, with Q25 trimming in fastp and clone calling in MiXCR, and kept productive beta chains. Rows matching on CDR3 protein sequence are summarized as one entry with the most common DNA and genes. This sample comprises more than 550,000 distinct CDR3 sequences, 12% to 15% of them detected only once. Roughly 4% of the sample is taken by the ten largest. The germline V gene (reference sequence) yields LNHNV for CDR1 and YYDKDF for CDR2. The germline ends are 10 bases apart after V is trimmed by 1 base and J by 4 bases. Measured from the cysteine to the phenylalanine, the CDR3 is 14 residues long. Only CDR3 DNA remains: 42 bases, in frame from the first base.

The rearranged chain carries TRBV15 and TRBJ2-5, with the D segment possibly TRBD1 or TRBD2, each aligning over 6 bases. Sequencing was done on a sample of memory CD4+ T cells from blood. The clonotype was recovered from a female donor in good health, serving as a healthy control. Here the CDR3 is given as CATSRAGARETQYF. The DNA is as follows: TGTGCCACCAGCAGAGCGGGGGCGAGAGAGACCCAGTACTTC.